This TCR beta chain originates from a study of CD8+CD57+ T cells in acquired aplastic anemia. Study summary: Sorted CD4+ and CD8+ cells gave an average of 3.2 ug of DNA.

Profiles of TCR beta VDJ and CDR3 were generated from a genomic DNA template. MiXCR, run by TCRdb on the reads, gives a single entry per CDR3 protein. The sample shows about 250,000 distinct CDR3 sequences, approximately 45% of them seen only once. Patients selected for sequencing had displayed CD8+CD57+ cell expansion by flow cytometry. Patients uniformly had severe acquired aplastic anemia. This clonotype was recorded at least ten times. Its antigen is not known. General observations from the study: A significant difference in CD8+ Simpson's diversity between patients and controls was not found. Almost 30 sequences, all CD8+ CDR3, were shared between patients and controls.

This clonotype was obtained from a human donor with aplastic anemia. The sequenced sample was sorted CD4+, CD8+, or CD8+CD57+ T cells (not recorded which) from PBMCs.

The CDR3 here is CASRGHQRGTEAFF. The CDR3 coding sequence is TGTGCCAGTAGAGGACACCAAAGGGGCACTGAAGCTTTCTTT. V gene TRBV19 combines with J gene TRBJ1-1; a possible D gene is TRBD1 (5 bases). CDR3 length: 14 amino acids. CDR1 and CDR2 from the germline V gene are LNHDA and SQIVND (reference sequence). The ends were cut back, 6 bases at V and 4 bases at J, with 15 bases in the middle.